The subject of this entry is one TCR beta chain. What this receptor recognizes is not known. It has no much larger one-base neighbor in the sample; base qualities were not kept. TCRbeta CDR3 regions were amplified from genomic DNA using the immunoSEQ Assay, a bias-controlled multiplex PCR. The authors' pipeline ran thus. Nucleated cell counts per sample were estimated from amplification of reference gene primers within the assay. Sequence reads were collapsed and filtered to measure the absolute abundance of every unique TCRbeta CDR3 rearrangement. For each sample, productive Simpson clonality was calculated as the square root of Simpson's diversity index over productive rearrangements. Sourced from immuneACCESS, this table was stored by TCRdb with only in-frame sequences that have V and J called. A share of the clones is absent; for the studies checked, an unresolved V gene accounts for under half, and the remainder has no known explanation. V and J calls and clone size are given by that table; D and trimming were obtained from the DNA. Recorded for this sample are about 230,000 clones; about 86% of them occurred a single time. In total, the top ten clones hold approximately 3% of the sample.

The record originates from a study of blood T cell repertoires in COVID-19 (TCRdb year 2020). At the level of the whole study: Recovered participants in ImmuneRACE Cohort 3 were defined by two consecutive negative NP/OP PCR tests, clearance by a healthcare professional, or resolution of symptoms. Sample metadata almost always included a de-identified subject ID, COVID-19 status, age in years and sex. Deeply sampled blood TCRbeta repertoires from subjects exposed to, actively infected with, or recovered from COVID-19 were included in the dataset. The samples were drawn from the first 160 participants of the ongoing ImmuneRACE study and from 1,254 subjects provided by 6 global collaborators. The material from the prospective study consisted of cDNA or gDNA derived from T cells, B-cell-depleted T cells, or PBMCs. The collaborator samples originated in the United States, Italy and Spain and spanned the acute and convalescent phases of COVID-19. A freely available public database, intended as a resource for researchers studying the immune response to SARS-CoV-2, is where the repertoires were released. HLA class I and class II types, where available, came from metadata supplied by the sample provider rather than from assay-based typing.

Enrolling through a virtual design, the prospective study's participants ranged in age from roughly 18 to 90 years and lived across roughly 24 United States geographic areas. Cohort assignment in the prospective study relied on participant-reported clinical history from a screening survey and a study questionnaire. In the prospective study, whole blood, serum and a nasopharyngeal or oropharyngeal swab were collected from each participant by mobile phlebotomists. Over a roughly two-month period, participants in the prospective study had the option of providing additional blood draws and questionnaires. Before DNA extraction, blood samples from the prospective study were shipped at room temperature or frozen. The CDR3 holds 13 amino acids from the cysteine to the phenylalanine. The kept DNA is CDR3 alone, 39 bases in frame from the first base. In the germline V gene (reference sequence), CDR1 corresponds to SEHNR and CDR2 to FQNEAQ. Between the V and J ends, shortened by 4 bases and 5 bases respectively, the junction contains 8 bases.

What the work shows at the level of the full study, not this receptor alone: The quantity of clinical and demographic metadata differed by source and by participant and was supplied without curation.

The clonotype originates from a woman aged 50 to 60 in a cohort exposed to, infected with or recovered from COVID-19 (not recorded which). The chain employs TRBV7-9 and TRBJ1-4; TRBD1 is a possible D gene, resting on 5 matching bases. The sample comprised PBMCs or T cells enriched from blood (not recorded which). The nucleotide sequence reads TGTGCCAGCAGCTCCAGACAGAATGAAAAACTGTTTTTT. Translated, it reads CASSSRQNEKLFF.